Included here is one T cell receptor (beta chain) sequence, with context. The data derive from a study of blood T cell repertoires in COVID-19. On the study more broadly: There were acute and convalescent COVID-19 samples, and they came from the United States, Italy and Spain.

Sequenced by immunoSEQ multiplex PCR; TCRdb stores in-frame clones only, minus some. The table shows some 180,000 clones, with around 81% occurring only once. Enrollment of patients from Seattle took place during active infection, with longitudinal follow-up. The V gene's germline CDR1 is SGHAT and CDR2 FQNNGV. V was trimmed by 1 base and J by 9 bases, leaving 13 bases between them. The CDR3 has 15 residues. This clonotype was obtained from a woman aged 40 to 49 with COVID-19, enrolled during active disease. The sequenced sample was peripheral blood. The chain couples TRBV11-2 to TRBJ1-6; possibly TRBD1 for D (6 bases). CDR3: CASSLGPQGSSPLHF. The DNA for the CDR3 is TGTGCCAGCAGCTTAGGACCACAGGGCAGTTCACCCCTCCACTTT.